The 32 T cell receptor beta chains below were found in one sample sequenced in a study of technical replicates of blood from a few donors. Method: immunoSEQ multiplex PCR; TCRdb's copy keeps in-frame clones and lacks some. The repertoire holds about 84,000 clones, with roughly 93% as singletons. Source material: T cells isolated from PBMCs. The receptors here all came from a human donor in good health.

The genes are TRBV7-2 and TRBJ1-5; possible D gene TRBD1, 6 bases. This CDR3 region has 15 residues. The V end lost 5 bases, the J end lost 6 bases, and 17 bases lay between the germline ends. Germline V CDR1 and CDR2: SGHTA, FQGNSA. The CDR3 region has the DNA TGTGCCAGCAGCCCATCGGACAGATTGGGTCAGCCCCAGCATTTT. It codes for CASSPSDRLGQPQHF.

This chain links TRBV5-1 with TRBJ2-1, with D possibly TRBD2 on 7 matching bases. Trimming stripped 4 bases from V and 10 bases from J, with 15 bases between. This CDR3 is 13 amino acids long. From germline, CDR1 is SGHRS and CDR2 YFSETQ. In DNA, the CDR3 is TGCGCCAGCAGCCCGGAGGGGGGGAACGAGCAGTTCTTC. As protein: CASSPEGGNEQFF. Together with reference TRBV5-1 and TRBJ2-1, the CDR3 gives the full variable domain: KAGVTQTPRYLIKTRGQQVTLSCSPISGHRSVSWYQQTPGQGLQFLFEYFSETQRNKGNFPGRFSGRQFSNSRSEMNVSTLELGDSALYLCASSPEGGNEQFFGPGTRLTVL.

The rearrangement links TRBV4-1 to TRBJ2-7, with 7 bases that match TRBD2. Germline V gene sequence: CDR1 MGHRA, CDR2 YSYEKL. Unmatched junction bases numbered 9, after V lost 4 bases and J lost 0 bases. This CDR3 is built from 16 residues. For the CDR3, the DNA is TGCGCCAGCAGCCTCACCGGGGGGAGTCCCTCCTACGAGCAGTACTTC. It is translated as CASSLTGGSPSYEQYF.

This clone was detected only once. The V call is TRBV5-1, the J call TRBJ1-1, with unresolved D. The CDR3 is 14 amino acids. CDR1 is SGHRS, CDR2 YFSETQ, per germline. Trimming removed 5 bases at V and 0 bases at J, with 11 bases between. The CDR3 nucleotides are TGCGCCAGCAGAGCTCTACCGATGAACACTGAAGCTTTCTTT. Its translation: CASRALPMNTEAFF. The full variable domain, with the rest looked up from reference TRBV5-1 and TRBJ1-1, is KAGVTQTPRYLIKTRGQQVTLSCSPISGHRSVSWYQQTPGQGLQFLFEYFSETQRNKGNFPGRFSGRQFSNSRSEMNVSTLELGDSALYLCASRALPMNTEAFFGQGTRLTVV.

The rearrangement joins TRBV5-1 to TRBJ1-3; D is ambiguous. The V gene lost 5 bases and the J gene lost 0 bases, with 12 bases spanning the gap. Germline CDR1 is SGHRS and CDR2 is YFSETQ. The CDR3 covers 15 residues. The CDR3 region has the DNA TGCGCCAGCAGGAGGACGGACTTCTCTGGAAACACCATATATTTT. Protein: CASRRTDFSGNTIYF.

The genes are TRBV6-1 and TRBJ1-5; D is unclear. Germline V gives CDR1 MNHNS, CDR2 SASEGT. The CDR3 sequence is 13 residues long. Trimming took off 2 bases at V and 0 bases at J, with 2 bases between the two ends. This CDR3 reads CASSEHSNQPQHF. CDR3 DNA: TGTGCCAGCAGTGAACATAGCAATCAGCCCCAGCATTTT.

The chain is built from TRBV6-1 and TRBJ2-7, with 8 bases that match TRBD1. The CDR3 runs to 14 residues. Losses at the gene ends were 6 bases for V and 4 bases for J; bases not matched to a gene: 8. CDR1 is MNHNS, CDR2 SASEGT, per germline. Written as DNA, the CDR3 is TGTGCCAGCAGACCAGACAGGGGATCTTACGAGCAGTACTTC. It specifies CASRPDRGSYEQYF.

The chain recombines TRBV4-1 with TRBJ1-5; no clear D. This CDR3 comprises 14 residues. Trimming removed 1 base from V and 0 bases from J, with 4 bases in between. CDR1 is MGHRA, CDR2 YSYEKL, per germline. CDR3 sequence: CASSQGNSNQPQHF. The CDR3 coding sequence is TGCGCCAGCAGCCAAGGTAATAGCAATCAGCCCCAGCATTTT.

CDR3 in DNA: TGTGCCAGCAGCCAAGGGGTGTGGGACTATGAAGCTTTCTTT. It codes for CASSQGVWDYEAFF. This chain uses TRBV14 with TRBJ1-1; D perhaps matches TRBD1 (5 bases). Germline V gives CDR1 SGHDN, CDR2 FVKESK. The germline V and J ends were trimmed by 1 base and 7 bases, with 13 bases remaining between them. The length of the CDR3 is 14 residues.

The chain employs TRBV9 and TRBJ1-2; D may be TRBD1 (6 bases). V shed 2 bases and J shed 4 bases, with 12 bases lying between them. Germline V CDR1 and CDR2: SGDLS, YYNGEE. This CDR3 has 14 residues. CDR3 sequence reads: CASSVGQFRYGYTF. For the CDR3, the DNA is TGTGCCAGCAGCGTTGGACAGTTTCGCTATGGCTACACCTTC.

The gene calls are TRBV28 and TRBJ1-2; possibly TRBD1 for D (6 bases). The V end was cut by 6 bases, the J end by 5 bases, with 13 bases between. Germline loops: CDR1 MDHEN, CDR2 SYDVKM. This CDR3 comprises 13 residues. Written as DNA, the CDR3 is TGTGCCAGCAGAACCTCAGGGGTTTATGGCTACACCTTC. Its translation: CASRTSGVYGYTF.

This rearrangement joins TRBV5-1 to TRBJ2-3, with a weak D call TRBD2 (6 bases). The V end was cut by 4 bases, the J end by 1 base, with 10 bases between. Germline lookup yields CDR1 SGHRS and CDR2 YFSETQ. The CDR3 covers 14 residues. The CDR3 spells CASSVGLGTDTQYF. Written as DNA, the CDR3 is TGCGCCAGCAGCGTGGGACTGGGCACAGATACGCAGTATTTT.

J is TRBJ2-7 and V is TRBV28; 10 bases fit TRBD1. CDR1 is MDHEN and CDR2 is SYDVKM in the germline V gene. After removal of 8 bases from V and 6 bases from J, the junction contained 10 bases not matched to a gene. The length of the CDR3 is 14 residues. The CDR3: CASLGDRGSFEQYF. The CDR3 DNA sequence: TGTGCCAGCTTAGGGGACAGGGGATCATTCGAGCAGTACTTC.

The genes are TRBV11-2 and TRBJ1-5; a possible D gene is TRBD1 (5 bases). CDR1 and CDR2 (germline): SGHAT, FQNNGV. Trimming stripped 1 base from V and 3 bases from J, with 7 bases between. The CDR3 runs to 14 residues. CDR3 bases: TGTGCCAGCAGCTTAGGACAGTACAATCAGCCCCAGCATTTT. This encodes CASSLGQYNQPQHF.

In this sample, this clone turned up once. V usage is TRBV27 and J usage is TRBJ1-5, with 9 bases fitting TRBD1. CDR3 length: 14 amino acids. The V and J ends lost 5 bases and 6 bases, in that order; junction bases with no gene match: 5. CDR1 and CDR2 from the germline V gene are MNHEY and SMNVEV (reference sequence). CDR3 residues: CASSRDREFQPQHF. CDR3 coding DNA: TGTGCCAGCAGTCGGGACAGGGAATTTCAGCCCCAGCATTTT.

DNA for the CDR3: TGTGCCAGCAGTTCGAGGGGGCGAATGGATACGCAGTATTTT. Its protein is CASSSRGRMDTQYF. The chain combines TRBV6-6 with TRBJ2-3, with 7 bases aligning to TRBD1. In germline, CDR1 is MNHNY, CDR2 SVGAGI (reference sequence). The CDR3 runs to 14 residues. Trimming removed 4 bases from V and 6 bases from J; junction bases left unmatched: 7.

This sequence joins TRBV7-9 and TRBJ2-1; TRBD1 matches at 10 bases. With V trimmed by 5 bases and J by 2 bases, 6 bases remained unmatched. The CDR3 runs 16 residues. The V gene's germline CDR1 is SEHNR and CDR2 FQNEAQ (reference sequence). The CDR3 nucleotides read TGTGCCAGCAGCACTGGGGGGACAGGGGCCTACAATGAGCAGTTCTTC. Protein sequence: CASSTGGTGAYNEQFF.

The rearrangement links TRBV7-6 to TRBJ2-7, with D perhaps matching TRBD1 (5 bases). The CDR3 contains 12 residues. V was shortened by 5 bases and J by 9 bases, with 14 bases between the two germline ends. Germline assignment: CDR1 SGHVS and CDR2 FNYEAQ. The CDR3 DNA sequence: TGTGCCAGCAGCCCAGTACAGGCCGGGCAGTACTTC. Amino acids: CASSPVQAGQYF.

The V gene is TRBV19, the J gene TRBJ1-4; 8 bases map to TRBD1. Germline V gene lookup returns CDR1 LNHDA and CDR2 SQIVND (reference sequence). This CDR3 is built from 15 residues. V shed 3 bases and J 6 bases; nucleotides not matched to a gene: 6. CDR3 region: CASSITGTGDEKLFF. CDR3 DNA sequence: TGTGCCAGTAGTATTACCGGGACAGGCGATGAAAAACTGTTTTTT.

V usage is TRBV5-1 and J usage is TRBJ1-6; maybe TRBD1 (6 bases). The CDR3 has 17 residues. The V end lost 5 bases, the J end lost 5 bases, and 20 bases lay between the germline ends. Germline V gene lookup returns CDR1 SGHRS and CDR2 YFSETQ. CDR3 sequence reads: CASRQTLADRNNSPLHF. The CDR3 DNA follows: TGCGCCAGCAGACAGACCCTCGCGGACAGAAATAATTCACCCCTCCACTTT.

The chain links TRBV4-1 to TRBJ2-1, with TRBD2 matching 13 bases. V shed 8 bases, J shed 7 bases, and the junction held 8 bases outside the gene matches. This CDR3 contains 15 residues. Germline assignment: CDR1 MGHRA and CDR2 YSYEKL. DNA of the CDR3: TGCGCCAGCGATAGAGGGGGACTAGCGGGGAATGAGCAGTTCTTC. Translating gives CASDRGGLAGNEQFF.

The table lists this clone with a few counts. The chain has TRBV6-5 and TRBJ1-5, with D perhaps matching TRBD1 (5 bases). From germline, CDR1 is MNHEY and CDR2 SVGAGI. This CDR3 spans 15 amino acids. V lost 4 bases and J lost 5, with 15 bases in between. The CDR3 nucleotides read TGTGCCAGCAGTTTTTCCAGGGAATTGGATCAGCCCCAGCATTTT. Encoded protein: CASSFSRELDQPQHF.

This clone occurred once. The CDR3 is CASSYAGYGRETQYF. DNA of the CDR3: TGTGCCAGCAGTTATGCGGGCTACGGGAGGGAGACCCAGTACTTC. The chain links TRBV7-9 to TRBJ2-5; 7 bases are shared with TRBD2. V trimming: 6 bases; J trimming: 5 bases; junction bases outside the gene matches: 12. This CDR3 region has 15 residues. Germline assignment: CDR1 SEHNR and CDR2 FQNEAQ (reference sequence).

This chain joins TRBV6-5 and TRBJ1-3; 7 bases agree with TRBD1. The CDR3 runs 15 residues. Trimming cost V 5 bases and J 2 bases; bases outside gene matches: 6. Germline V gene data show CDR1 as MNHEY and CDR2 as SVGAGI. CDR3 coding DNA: TGTGCCAGCAGTAACGACAGGGTTACTGGAAACACCATATATTTT. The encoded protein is CASSNDRVTGNTIYF.

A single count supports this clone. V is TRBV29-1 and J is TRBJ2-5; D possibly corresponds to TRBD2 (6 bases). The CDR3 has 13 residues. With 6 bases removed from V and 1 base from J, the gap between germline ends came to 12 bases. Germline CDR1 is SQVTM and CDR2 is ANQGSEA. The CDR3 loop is CSVGGTAQETQYF. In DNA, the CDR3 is TGCAGCGTGGGCGGGACTGCCCAAGAGACCCAGTACTTC.

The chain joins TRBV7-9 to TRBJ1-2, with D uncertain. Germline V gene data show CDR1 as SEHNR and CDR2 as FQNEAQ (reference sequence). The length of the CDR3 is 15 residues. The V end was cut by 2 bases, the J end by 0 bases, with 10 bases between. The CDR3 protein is CASSLSLSANYGYTF. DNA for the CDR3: TGTGCCAGCAGCTTATCACTCTCGGCTAACTATGGCTACACCTTC.

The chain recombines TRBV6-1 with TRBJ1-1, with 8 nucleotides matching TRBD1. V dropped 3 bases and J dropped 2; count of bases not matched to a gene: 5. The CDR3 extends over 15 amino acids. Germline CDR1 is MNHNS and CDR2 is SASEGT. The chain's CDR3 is CASSDQGAFNTEAFF. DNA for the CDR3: TGTGCCAGCAGTGACCAGGGGGCCTTTAACACTGAAGCTTTCTTT.

In DNA, the CDR3 is TGTGCCAGCAGGTATGCGGATCAGCCCCAGCATTTT. This encodes CASRYADQPQHF. The chain links TRBV2 to TRBJ1-5; D uncertain. Germline CDR1 and CDR2: SNHLY and FYNNEI. The CDR3 spans 12 residues. V was cut by 6 bases and J by 5 bases, with 8 bases left in between.

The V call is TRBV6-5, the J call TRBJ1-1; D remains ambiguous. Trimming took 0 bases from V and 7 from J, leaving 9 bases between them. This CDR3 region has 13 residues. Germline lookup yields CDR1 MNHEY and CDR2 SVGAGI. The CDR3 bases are TGTGCCAGCAGTTACTCGAGTTCCATTGAAGCTTTCTTT. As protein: CASSYSSSIEAFF.

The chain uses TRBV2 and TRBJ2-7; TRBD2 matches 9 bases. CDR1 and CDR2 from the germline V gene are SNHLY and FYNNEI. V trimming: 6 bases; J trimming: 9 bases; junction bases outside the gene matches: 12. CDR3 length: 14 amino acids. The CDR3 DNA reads TGTGCCAGCAGAGGGACTAGCATGTTCCTGGGGCAGTACTTC. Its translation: CASRGTSMFLGQYF.

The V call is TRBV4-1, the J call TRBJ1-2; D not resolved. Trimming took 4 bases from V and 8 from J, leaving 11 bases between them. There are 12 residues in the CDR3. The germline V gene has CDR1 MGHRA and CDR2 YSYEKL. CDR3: CASSRSGSGYTF. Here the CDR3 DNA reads TGCGCCAGCAGCCGCTCCGGGTCGGGCTACACCTTC.

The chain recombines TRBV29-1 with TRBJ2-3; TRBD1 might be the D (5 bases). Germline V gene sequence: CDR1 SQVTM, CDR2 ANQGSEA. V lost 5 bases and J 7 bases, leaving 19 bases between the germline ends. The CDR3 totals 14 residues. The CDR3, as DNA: TGCAGCGTTATGGGGAATAAGGGGTGGAATACGCAGTATTTT. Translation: CSVMGNKGWNTQYF.